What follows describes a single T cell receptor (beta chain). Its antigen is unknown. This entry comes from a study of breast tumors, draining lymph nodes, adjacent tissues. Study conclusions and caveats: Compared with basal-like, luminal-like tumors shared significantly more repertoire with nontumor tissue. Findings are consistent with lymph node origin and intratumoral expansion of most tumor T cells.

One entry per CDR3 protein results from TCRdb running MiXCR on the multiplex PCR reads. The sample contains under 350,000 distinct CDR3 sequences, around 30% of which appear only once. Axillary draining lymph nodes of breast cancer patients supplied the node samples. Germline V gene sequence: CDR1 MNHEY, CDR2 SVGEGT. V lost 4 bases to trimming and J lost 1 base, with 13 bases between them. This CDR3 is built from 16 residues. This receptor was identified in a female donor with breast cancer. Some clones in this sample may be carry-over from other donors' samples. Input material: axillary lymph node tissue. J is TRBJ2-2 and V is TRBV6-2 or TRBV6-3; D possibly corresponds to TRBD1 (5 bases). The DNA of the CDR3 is TGTGCCAGCAGTTCCAAGTACAGGAGGAACACCGGGGAGCTGTTTTTT. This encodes CASSSKYRRNTGELFF.